The 20 T cell receptor beta chains in this list originate from one sample, sequenced in a study of shared clonotypes between healthy human individuals (dated by TCRdb to 2020 to 2021). The library was produced with the immunoSEQ multiplex PCR assay. TCRdb stores this immuneACCESS table with in-frame sequences only. Part of the clones is absent; in the studies checked, under half of the shortfall reflects unresolved V genes, and no reason is known for the rest. Recorded for this sample are approximately 940,000 clones; 60% to 85% of them occurred a single time. About 1.5% of the sample goes to the ten largest clones. The sequencing input was memory CD4+ T cells sorted from blood. What this sample's cell subset or site label stands for: CD45RA-negative fraction. These receptors all come from a man aged 18 to 35 in good health.

V gene TRBV28 combines with J gene TRBJ2-7; D uncertain. V shed 6 bases and J shed 0 bases, with 12 bases lying between them. This CDR3 has 14 amino acids. From germline, CDR1 is MDHEN and CDR2 SYDVKM. This CDR3 reads CASRAVIFSYEQYF. The CDR3 nucleotides are TGTGCCAGCAGAGCCGTCATCTTCTCCTACGAGCAGTACTTC.

The V call is TRBV25-1, the J call TRBJ2-2; 10 bases are a match to TRBD1. With V trimmed by 6 bases and J by 7 bases, 8 bases remained unmatched. The germline gives CDR1 MGHDK, CDR2 SYGVNS. The CDR3 has 15 residues. The CDR3 DNA is TGTGCCAGCAGCCCGGGACAGGGGCGGGGCGGGGAGCTGTTTTTT. This encodes CASSPGQGRGGELFF.

CDR3 sequence reads: CASSLGTGINQPQHF. The CDR3 DNA sequence: TGTGCCAGCAGCTTAGGCACAGGGATCAATCAGCCCCAGCATTTT. This chain joins TRBV7-8 and TRBJ1-5, with a weak D call TRBD1 (6 bases). CDR1 and CDR2 (germline): SGHVS, FQNEAQ. V shed 1 base and J shed 3 bases, with 10 bases lying between them. This CDR3 has 15 residues.

The sample holds a few counts of this clone. This rearrangement joins TRBV4-1 to TRBJ2-2, with 8 bases aligning to TRBD2. CDR1 and CDR2 (germline): MGHRA, YSYEKL. V lost 4 bases to trimming and J lost 3 bases; unmatched junction nucleotides: 7. This CDR3 is built from 16 residues. In DNA, the CDR3 is TGCGCCAGCAGCCGGACTAGCTCGGACTACACCGGGGAGCTGTTTTTT. This codes for CASSRTSSDYTGELFF.

This chain links TRBV7-3 with TRBJ2-3; 7 bases are shared with TRBD2. The CDR3 spans 13 residues. J gave up 5 bases and V 6 bases, and 5 bases lay outside the gene matches. CDR1 is SGHTA and CDR2 is FQGTGA in the germline V gene. The CDR3 spells CASSFGEGDTQYF. In nucleotides, the CDR3 is TGTGCCAGCAGTTTCGGGGAGGGAGATACGCAGTATTTT.

The gene calls are TRBV7-2 and TRBJ2-4; 7 nucleotides match TRBD2. Germline V CDR1 and CDR2: SGHTA, FQGNSA. Losses at the gene ends were 1 base for V and 2 bases for J; bases not matched to a gene: 5. The CDR3 runs 16 residues. DNA for the CDR3: TGTGCCAGCAGCTTAGGGACGGGAGGAACCAAAAACATTCAGTACTTC. This sequence encodes CASSLGTGGTKNIQYF.

The chain is built from TRBV18 and TRBJ2-3, with D perhaps TRBD1 or TRBD2 (5 bases each). The CDR3 runs 18 residues. Trimming shortened V by 0 bases and J by 1 base, and 17 bases separated the two germline ends. Germline V gene data show CDR1 as KGHSH and CDR2 as LQKENI. Here the CDR3 reads CASSPPVQTRGGTDTQYF. The CDR3 bases are TGTGCCAGCTCACCACCCGTCCAGACTCGAGGGGGCACAGATACGCAGTATTTT.

DNA of the CDR3: TGTGCCAGCAGCTTCTCCGGCAGAATTGACTATGGCTACACCTTC. This gives the protein CASSFSGRIDYGYTF. The genes are TRBV5-4 and TRBJ1-2, with unresolved D. Germline loops: CDR1 SGHNT, CDR2 YYREEE (reference sequence). The V and J ends lost 2 bases and 3 bases respectively, with 14 bases between them. The CDR3 is made up of 15 amino acids.

As regards this clone: The sample holds other DNA sequences that translate to the same CDR3. This sequence joins TRBV7-3 and TRBJ1-1; D is ambiguous. Trimming pared 2 bases from V and 2 bases from J, leaving 6 bases between. CDR1 is SGHTA, CDR2 FQGTGA, per germline. The length of the CDR3 is 13 residues. DNA of the CDR3: TGTGCCAGCAGCTTACTTAGAAACACTGAAGCTTTCTTT. It translates to CASSLLRNTEAFF.

Note on this clone: At the DNA level, this CDR3 is encoded by other sequences in the same sample as well. This chain connects TRBV7-2 to TRBJ2-7, with 7 bases matching TRBD1. V lost 2 bases, J lost 2 bases, and 3 bases stayed unmatched. The CDR3 totals 14 residues. CDR1 SGHTA and CDR2 FQGNSA come from the germline V gene. The CDR3 bases are TGTGCCAGCAGCTTATTCACAGGGGCCTACGAGCAGTACTTC. This translates into CASSLFTGAYEQYF.

The genes are TRBV2 and TRBJ1-6, with TRBD1 matching over 9 bases. V lost 5 bases to trimming and J lost 10 bases; unmatched junction nucleotides: 15. Germline CDR1 reads SNHLY; CDR2 reads FYNNEI. The CDR3 has 17 amino acids. The CDR3 sequence is CASSPRGQGGVGSPLHF. Here the CDR3 DNA reads TGTGCCAGCAGTCCCAGGGGACAGGGAGGGGTAGGGTCACCCCTCCACTTT.

This chain links TRBV11-2 with TRBJ2-5, with 9 bases fitting TRBD2. Unmatched junction bases numbered 7, after V lost 3 bases and J lost 5 bases. Germline CDR1 and CDR2: SGHAT and FQNNGV. The CDR3 extends over 15 amino acids. CDR3 protein: CASSFSGSEGETQYF. Written as DNA, the CDR3 is TGTGCCAGCAGCTTTAGCGGGAGTGAGGGGGAGACCCAGTACTTC.

The rearrangement uses TRBV18 and TRBJ2-5, with TRBD1 as a possible D gene (5 bases). Germline V lookup: CDR1 KGHSH, CDR2 LQKENI. There are 16 residues in the CDR3. V lost 0 bases and J 3 bases, leaving 14 bases between the germline ends. CDR3 DNA sequence: TGTGCCAGCTCACCACCTTCGCACAGGCAAAAAGAGACCCAGTACTTC. It translates to CASSPPSHRQKETQYF.

V and J are TRBV4-1 and TRBJ1-2; D might be TRBD1 (6 bases). This CDR3 has 14 residues. V was clipped by 2 bases and J by 2 bases, with 9 bases between them. Germline-derived CDR1 and CDR2 are MGHRA and YSYEKL. The CDR3 bases are TGCGCCAGCAGCCAACCAGACAGGAACTATGGCTACACCTTC. Its translation is CASSQPDRNYGYTF.

This chain links TRBV6-6 with TRBJ1-1; TRBD1 matches 9 bases. V lost 6 bases to trimming and J lost 5 bases; unmatched junction nucleotides: 7. The CDR3 loop spans 14 amino acids. Germline CDR1 reads MNHNY; CDR2 reads SVGAGI (reference sequence). The CDR3 spells CASSPQGAGTEAFF. The CDR3 region has the DNA TGTGCCAGCAGCCCACAGGGGGCCGGGACTGAAGCTTTCTTT.

J is TRBJ2-7 and V is TRBV18; unclear D gene. CDR1 is KGHSH, CDR2 LQKENI, per germline. This CDR3 comprises 15 residues. The V end was cut by 6 bases, the J end by 5 bases, with 20 bases between. CDR3 sequence reads: CASSRPLHGSNEQYF. The CDR3 coding sequence is TGTGCCAGCTCCCGCCCTTTACACGGGTCGAACGAGCAGTACTTC.

This clone appeared once. The rearrangement links TRBV28 to TRBJ1-2, with a possible D match to TRBD1 (6 bases). Germline V gene sequence: CDR1 MDHEN, CDR2 SYDVKM. CDR3 length equals 15 residues. Trimming left V 3 bases short and J 7 bases short, with 18 bases between. The CDR3 DNA follows: TGTGCCAGCAGTTTTGGGGGCCCAACAGGAGGTGGCTACACCTTC. Its translation is CASSFGGPTGGGYTF.

V is TRBV5-4 and J is TRBJ2-7, with D possibly TRBD1 on 6 matching bases. Germline assignment: CDR1 SGHNT and CDR2 YYREEE (reference sequence). Trimming shortened V by 4 bases and J by 1 base, and 15 bases separated the two germline ends. The CDR3 is 15 amino acids. CDR3 protein: CASSGAGQTSYEQYF. In DNA, the CDR3 is TGTGCCAGCAGCGGGGCCGGACAGACATCCTACGAGCAGTACTTC.

The chain joins TRBV9 to TRBJ2-7; 9 bases are a match to TRBD1. CDR3 length: 13 amino acids. Germline V CDR1 and CDR2: SGDLS, YYNGEE. V shed 0 bases, J shed 7 bases, and the junction held 2 bases outside the gene matches. The CDR3 region has the DNA TGTGCCAGCAGCGTAGGAGACAGGGGGGAGCAGTACTTC. It yields the protein CASSVGDRGEQYF.

Comment on this clone: Other DNA sequences of this sample code for an identical CDR3. This chain connects TRBV5-1 to TRBJ2-7; D is uncertain. Germline lookup yields CDR1 SGHRS and CDR2 YFSETQ. This CDR3 comprises 13 residues. Trimming shortened V by 0 bases and J by 2 bases, and 6 bases separated the two germline ends. CDR3 nucleotides: TGCGCCAGCAGCTTGGACCGACCCTACGAGCAGTACTTC. Translated, it gives CASSLDRPYEQYF. The complete variable domain, with remaining parts taken from reference TRBV5-1 and TRBJ2-7, reads KAGVTQTPRYLIKTRGQQVTLSCSPISGHRSVSWYQQTPGQGLQFLFEYFSETQRNKGNFPGRFSGRQFSNSRSEMNVSTLELGDSALYLCASSLDRPYEQYFGPGTRLTVT.